The 26 T cell receptor beta chains presented below share a single source sample, sequenced in a study of blood T cell repertoires in COVID-19. This table comes from immunoSEQ multiplex PCR, and its TCRdb copy is limited to in-frame clones, with some not included. Of some 97,000 clones in the sample, just under 95% are singletons; the top ten hold approximately 5.1%. Sequenced: peripheral blood. The source is a man in his sixties or seventies with acute or convalescent COVID-19.

This chain joins TRBV5-1 and TRBJ2-6, with D possibly TRBD1 on 6 matching bases. V lost 4 bases and J lost 0, with 17 bases in between. This CDR3 spans 18 amino acids. The germline gives CDR1 SGHRS, CDR2 YFSETQ. The CDR3 loop reads CASSPAGGPFSGANVLTF. The CDR3 DNA is TGCGCCAGCAGCCCGGCTGGGGGCCCCTTCTCTGGGGCCAACGTCCTGACTTTC.

This chain connects TRBV24-1 to TRBJ1-5; TRBD1 might be the D (5 bases). CDR3 length equals 14 residues. Trimming removed 4 bases from V and 4 bases from J, with 10 bases in between. The germline gives CDR1 KGHDR, CDR2 SFDVKD. CDR3 residues: CATSEGADNQPQHF. The DNA of the CDR3 is TGTGCCACCAGTGAAGGGGCAGATAATCAGCCCCAGCATTTT.

V and J are TRBV23-1 and TRBJ1-2; 8 bases fit TRBD1. TRBV23-1 counts as an open reading frame of uncertain function. Trimming took 2 bases from V and 2 from J; bases not matched to a gene: 7. This CDR3 is 16 amino acids long. CDR3 region: CASSQHRGMGNYGYTF. The DNA of the CDR3 is TGCGCCAGCAGTCAACACAGGGGGATGGGGAACTATGGCTACACCTTC.

The rearrangement links TRBV6-5 to TRBJ1-1; 10 bases line up with TRBD1. The CDR3 loop spans 14 amino acids. In germline, CDR1 is MNHEY, CDR2 SVGAGI. The trim removed 6 bases at V and 5 bases at J, leaving 6 bases unmatched. The CDR3 DNA reads as TGTGCCAGCAGCAAAGACAGGGGGCGTACTGAAGCTTTCTTT. It codes for CASSKDRGRTEAFF.

The V and J genes are TRBV4-1 and TRBJ2-2; the D is unclear. Trimming left V 1 base short and J 4 bases short, with 10 bases between. Per germline, CDR1 MGHRA and CDR2 YSYEKL. This CDR3 contains 15 residues. The CDR3 nucleotides are TGCGCCAGCAGCCAAGGTTTTCTAGTCACCGGGGAGCTGTTTTTT. The encoded protein is CASSQGFLVTGELFF.

The J gene is TRBJ2-3, the V gene TRBV10-3; 10 bases match TRBD2. This CDR3 is built from 14 residues. Germline V gives CDR1 ENHRY, CDR2 SYGVKD. V lost 6 bases, J lost 5 bases, and 5 bases stayed unmatched. This chain's CDR3 is CAIRPGLALDTQYF. In nucleotides, the CDR3 is TGTGCCATCAGACCGGGACTAGCGTTAGATACGCAGTATTTT.

The V and J genes are TRBV7-9 and TRBJ2-5; 10 bases are a match to TRBD2. The germline V gene encodes CDR1 SEHNR and CDR2 FQNEAQ (reference sequence). The length of the CDR3 is 13 residues. V gave up 6 bases and J gave up 3 bases; unmatched junction bases: 1. CDR3 amino acids: CASRTSGEETQYF. The DNA for the CDR3 is TGTGCCAGCAGAACTAGCGGGGAAGAGACCCAGTACTTC.

The J gene is TRBJ2-2, the V gene TRBV11-1; possible D gene TRBD1, 5 bases. The CDR3 loop spans 13 amino acids. Trimming stripped 5 bases from V and 7 bases from J, with 11 bases between. CDR1 and CDR2 from the germline V gene are SGHAT and FQDESV (reference sequence). Written as DNA, the CDR3 is TGTGCCAGCAGCCATAGTAGGGGCGGGGAGCTGTTTTTT. Protein: CASSHSRGGELFF.

The CDR3 DNA reads TGCGCCAGCAGCTTATCGTGGGGGCAAGGGACTGAAGCTTTCTTT. Its protein is CASSLSWGQGTEAFF. The V and J genes are TRBV5-1 and TRBJ1-1, with D tentatively TRBD1 (6 bases). Germline V lookup: CDR1 SGHRS, CDR2 YFSETQ. Trimming shortened V by 2 bases and J by 5 bases, and 16 bases separated the two germline ends. The CDR3 length is 15 residues.

With respect to this clone: At one end, the junction sequence differs from germline, possibly due to a read error. V and J are TRBV7-9 and TRBJ1-4; D might be TRBD1 (6 bases). The germline CDR1 and CDR2 sequences are SEHNR and FQNEAQ (reference sequence). The CDR3 is 17 amino acids. CDR3 region: CASRDGNTGTTNEKLFF. In DNA form, the CDR3 reads TGTGCCAGCAGGGATGGAAATACCGGGACAACAAATGAAAAACTGTTTTTT.

This chain links TRBV6-5 with TRBJ1-5, with D maybe TRBD1 (6 bases). The CDR3 is 15 amino acids. V was pared by 6 bases and J by 0 bases, with 12 bases between. The germline gives CDR1 MNHEY, CDR2 SVGAGI. CDR3 nucleotide sequence: TGTGCCAGCAGAACAGGGCCCCCTAGCAATCAGCCCCAGCATTTT. Its translation is CASRTGPPSNQPQHF.

J is TRBJ1-1 and V is TRBV6-5; tentative D call: TRBD1 (5 bases). V shed 5 bases and J shed 1 base, with 14 bases lying between them. Germline V gene lookup returns CDR1 MNHEY and CDR2 SVGAGI. The length of the CDR3 is 15 residues. CDR3 sequence reads: CASSRNDRSNTEAFF. The CDR3 nucleotides are TGTGCCAGCAGTAGAAACGACAGATCGAACACTGAAGCTTTCTTT.

The rearrangement joins TRBV5-4 to TRBJ2-7; D is ambiguous. This CDR3 is built from 11 residues. The germline gives CDR1 SGHNT, CDR2 YYREEE (reference sequence). V lost 3 bases and J lost 4, with 5 bases in between. In DNA, the CDR3 is TGTGCCAGCAGCTCCCGGTACGAGCAGTACTTC. It codes for CASSSRYEQYF.

This clone was found once. The rearrangement uses TRBV7-9 and TRBJ1-1; tentatively, D is TRBD1 (5 bases). Germline-derived CDR1 and CDR2 are SEHNR and FQNEAQ (reference sequence). V was pared by 4 bases and J by 11 bases, with 11 bases between. CDR3 length: 11 amino acids. The CDR3 is CASSWGGDAFF. In DNA form, the CDR3 reads TGTGCCAGCAGCTGGGGCGGGGACGCTTTCTTT.

The genes are TRBV6-5 and TRBJ1-1; D is perhaps TRBD1 (5 bases). V lost 6 bases and J 1 base, leaving 15 bases between the germline ends. The germline V gene encodes CDR1 MNHEY and CDR2 SVGAGI. This CDR3 has 15 residues. The CDR3 DNA is TGTGCCAGCAGATACGGGGCGAAACCGAACACTGAAGCTTTCTTT. This translates into CASRYGAKPNTEAFF.

The chain recombines TRBV18 with TRBJ1-3; perhaps TRBD1 as D (6 bases). Germline CDR1 KGHSH, CDR2 LQKENI. This CDR3 is 15 amino acids long. Trimming removed 1 base at V and 4 bases at J, with 11 bases between. CDR3 DNA: TGTGCCAGCTCACCACAACAGGGCTCCGGAAACACCATATATTTT. This translates into CASSPQQGSGNTIYF. The complete variable domain, with remaining parts taken from reference TRBV18 and TRBJ1-3, reads NAGVMQNPRHLVRRRGQEARLRCSPMKGHSHVYWYRQLPEEGLKFMVYLQKENIIDESGMPKERFSAEFPKEGPSILRIQQVVRGDSAAYFCASSPQQGSGNTIYFGEGSWLTVV.

This clone was counted a few times. The rearrangement uses TRBV7-9 and TRBJ1-5, with D possibly matching TRBD1 (5 bases). CDR3 length equals 15 residues. Germline V gene sequence: CDR1 SEHNR, CDR2 FQNEAQ (reference sequence). The V and J ends lost 3 bases and 2 bases respectively, with 11 bases between them. The CDR3 spells CASSLEGLGNQPQHF. Written as DNA, the CDR3 is TGTGCCAGCAGCTTGGAGGGGCTTGGCAATCAGCCCCAGCATTTT. Full variable domain (missing parts from reference TRBV7-9 and TRBJ1-5): DTGVSQNPRHKITKRGQNVTFRCDPISEHNRLYWYRQTLGQGPEFLTYFQNEAQLEKSRLLSDRFSAERPKGSFSTLEIQRTEQGDSAMYLCASSLEGLGNQPQHFGDGTRLSIL.

The V gene is TRBV6-5, the J gene TRBJ1-4; D perhaps matches TRBD1 (5 bases). CDR3 length equals 15 residues. V was shortened by 8 bases and J by 4 bases, with 17 bases between the two germline ends. In germline, CDR1 is MNHEY, CDR2 SVGAGI. Here the CDR3 reads CASGQGSWVNEKLFF. CDR3 DNA sequence: TGTGCCAGCGGGCAGGGAAGTTGGGTTAATGAAAAACTGTTTTTT.

DNA for the CDR3: TGCGCCAGCAGCTTGAGAGGGAACCTAATCTATGGCTACACCTTC. Protein product: CASSLRGNLIYGYTF. The V gene is TRBV5-1, the J gene TRBJ1-2; D remains ambiguous. V was clipped by 1 base and J by 4 bases, with 14 bases between them. The CDR3 runs 15 residues. The germline V gene has CDR1 SGHRS and CDR2 YFSETQ.

This chain connects TRBV28 to TRBJ1-3, with D tentatively TRBD1 (5 bases). The CDR3 has 15 residues. Trimming took 8 bases from V and 3 from J, leaving 17 bases between them. Germline V gives CDR1 MDHEN, CDR2 SYDVKM. This CDR3 reads CASVGGTGLGNTIYF. In DNA, the CDR3 is TGTGCCAGCGTTGGGGGGACGGGGCTTGGAAACACCATATATTTT.

This chain joins TRBV7-9 and TRBJ2-1; D is perhaps TRBD2 (5 bases). Germline V CDR1 and CDR2: SEHNR, FQNEAQ (reference sequence). CDR3 length: 12 residues. Trimming took off 5 bases at V and 6 bases at J, with 8 bases between the two ends. The CDR3 region has the DNA TGTGCCAGCAGCCCCGGAGGCAATGAGCAGTTCTTC. It encodes CASSPGGNEQFF.

The chain carries TRBV4-1 and TRBJ2-1, with a tentative D call TRBD1 (6 bases). CDR1 MGHRA and CDR2 YSYEKL come from the germline V gene. CDR3 length: 16 residues. Trimming removed 1 base at V and 0 bases at J, with 10 bases between. CDR3 bases: TGCGCCAGCAGCCAAGGACAGGCTAGCTCCTACAATGAGCAGTTCTTC. It specifies CASSQGQASSYNEQFF.

This chain links TRBV10-1 with TRBJ1-5, with D possibly TRBD1 on 5 matching bases. V lost 4 bases, J lost 7 bases, and 8 bases lay in between. CDR1 is WNHNN, CDR2 SYGVQD, per germline (reference sequence). The CDR3 loop spans 12 amino acids. CDR3 nucleotide sequence: TGCGCCAGCAGTGCGGGGGACCAGCCCCAGCATTTT. Amino acids: CASSAGDQPQHF.

The CDR3 region has the DNA TGTGCCAGCAGCGCGACTAGCGCAGAGACCCAGTACTTC. This sequence encodes CASSATSAETQYF. The chain joins TRBV9 to TRBJ2-5; 8 bases agree with TRBD2. After removal of 3 bases from V and 4 bases from J, the junction contained 2 bases not matched to a gene. Germline CDR1 is SGDLS and CDR2 is YYNGEE. CDR3 length: 13 amino acids.

The gene calls are TRBV5-4 and TRBJ1-2; 8 bases agree with TRBD1. Looked up from germline, CDR1 is SGHNT and CDR2 is YYREEE (reference sequence). The CDR3 runs 15 residues. V lost 2 bases to trimming and J lost 4 bases; unmatched junction nucleotides: 7. The CDR3 protein is CASSFHTGGAYGYTF. CDR3 bases: TGTGCCAGCAGCTTTCACACAGGGGGGGCCTATGGCTACACCTTC.

V and J are TRBV7-3 and TRBJ2-5; D might be TRBD2 (6 bases). CDR1 SGHTA and CDR2 FQGTGA come from the germline V gene. This CDR3 has 14 amino acids. The V end was cut by 6 bases, the J end by 5 bases, with 16 bases between. The CDR3 region is CASSLRGPTETQYF. The CDR3 DNA sequence: TGTGCCAGCAGTCTGCGGGGCCCCACGGAGACCCAGTACTTC. The entire variable domain, with the rest obtained from reference TRBV7-3 and TRBJ2-5, is as follows: GAGVSQTPSNKVTEKGKYVELRCDPISGHTALYWYRQSLGQGPEFLIYFQGTGAADDSGLPNDRFFAVRPEGSVSTLKIQRTERGDSAVYLCASSLRGPTETQYFGPGTRLLVL.